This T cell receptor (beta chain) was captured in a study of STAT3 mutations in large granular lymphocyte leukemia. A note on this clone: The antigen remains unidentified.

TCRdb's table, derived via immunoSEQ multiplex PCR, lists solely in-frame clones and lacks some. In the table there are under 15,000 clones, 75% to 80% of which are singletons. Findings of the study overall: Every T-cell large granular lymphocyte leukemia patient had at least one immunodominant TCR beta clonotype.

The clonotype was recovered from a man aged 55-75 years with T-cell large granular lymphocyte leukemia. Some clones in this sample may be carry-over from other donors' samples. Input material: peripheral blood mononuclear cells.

CDR3 sequence: CASSLLTGHEQYF. DNA of the CDR3: TGTGCCAGCAGCTTATTGACAGGGCACGAGCAGTACTTC. This chain links TRBV7-2 with TRBJ2-7, with 7 positions matching TRBD1. CDR1 is SGHTA, CDR2 FQGNSA, per germline. There are 13 residues in the CDR3. The trim removed 2 bases at V and 5 bases at J, leaving 3 bases unmatched.